Listed below are T cell receptor beta chains from one sample, sequenced in a study of CD8 T cells in ankylosing spondylitis. TCRdb reprocessed the 5' RACE reads via MiXCR and lists one record per CDR3 protein. Among roughly 130,000 distinct CDR3 sequences, roughly 6.6% were seen once, and the ten largest hold 12%. The sequencing input was blood, either unsorted or a sorted T cell fraction (not recorded which). The receptors originated from a male donor with ankylosing spondylitis or in good health (not recorded which). Each CDR3 is given without its conserved first and last residue. Each record gives: V gene, J gene, CDR3 protein.

TRBV5-8	TRBJ2-1	ASTPMGGSWSEQF
TRBV27	TRBJ2-7	AAGRGNNEQY
TRBV7-8	TRBJ2-7	ASSPYRGGSIRYEQY
TRBV5-6	TRBJ2-2	ASSLRTGPTGELF
TRBV5-1	TRBJ2-5	ASSYTQETQY
TRBV20-1	TRBJ1-5	SAHGQSGQPQH
TRBV5-1	TRBJ1-6	ASSRTGDNSPLH
TRBV5-1	TRBJ2-1	ASSRALNLNSYNEQF
TRBV7-3	TRBJ2-7	ASSLYVGDEQY
TRBV5-1	TRBJ1-2	ASSLEERGFNYGYT
TRBV20-1	TRBJ1-5	SASIQVHQPQH
TRBV5-5	TRBJ2-2	ASSPHIWTGNTGELF
TRBV20-1	TRBJ2-3	SAHSALAGVWDTQY
TRBV6-2/TRBV6-3	TRBJ2-5	ASSYSARGESAMYQETQY
TRBV5-5	TRBJ1-2	ASSLRRQLVYGYT
TRBV28	TRBJ2-7	ASSWSGTVYEQY
TRBV5-1	TRBJ2-5	ASSLLATQETQY
TRBV7-7	TRBJ2-3	ASSLTGGATDTQY
TRBV11-2	TRBJ2-3	ASSLDWRGITTQY
TRBV12-3/TRBV12-4	TRBJ2-7	ASSLLGTGHYEQY
TRBV20-1	TRBJ2-1	SALRDSGNEQF
TRBV2	TRBJ1-2	ASSESAGTNYGYT
TRBV5-1	TRBJ2-1	ARSLALPLGEQF
TRBV18	TRBJ1-2	ASSRQTDSFYGYT
TRBV7-8	TRBJ2-7	ASSLEAHGQTYEQY
TRBV6-4	TRBJ2-2	ASSDTNTGELF
TRBV20-1	TRBJ1-6	SARGTEIYNSPLH
TRBV5-1	TRBJ1-2	ASSLAVGTAANYGYT
TRBV18	TRBJ2-7	ASSPSPRTEQY
TRBV20-1	TRBJ2-7	SAFLPGHATYEQY
TRBV7-8	TRBJ2-4	ASSLGLKVAKNIQY
TRBV2	TRBJ2-7	ASTIPIYRDVLRWEQY
TRBV18	TRBJ2-1	ASSPERGTGGMDEQF
TRBV10-3	TRBJ1-6	AISERDSPLH
TRBV28	TRBJ1-5	ASSAWDSVHQPQH
TRBV5-1	TRBJ2-7	ASSTTSGGPYEQY
TRBV18	TRBJ2-1	ASSPTPDRGHEQF
TRBV10-3	TRBJ2-6	AISADGGSGANVLT
TRBV4-1	TRBJ2-4	ASSQPGQRNKNIQY
TRBV27	TRBJ2-7	ASSFPTGEEQY
TRBV24-1	TRBJ1-5	ATSDPLKGSNQPQH
TRBV29-1	TRBJ2-7	SVGDRLFYEQY
TRBV7-9	TRBJ1-2	ASRLDREDYGYT
TRBV5-1	TRBJ1-1	ASSLEQGRNTEAF
TRBV20-1	TRBJ2-3	SHFGTDTQY
TRBV25-1	TRBJ2-7	ASSAHGQGNYEQY
TRBV5-5	TRBJ2-2	ASSFHRGPGELF
TRBV5-4	TRBJ2-1	ASSLIGSSYNEQF
TRBV5-1	TRBJ2-5	ASSSDLAETQY
TRBV19	TRBJ1-3	ASNPTGGFGNTIY